These T cell receptor beta chains were read from a single sample in a study of T cell responses to AZD1222 COVID-19 vaccine. The table came from immunoSEQ multiplex PCR; TCRdb's copy has only in-frame clones and leaves some out. The sample has over 150,000 clones, around 89% seen once; the top ten hold 3% to 3.5%. The sample consisted of peripheral blood, taken on day 0 of AZD1222 vaccination. The receptors were gathered from an adult in good health. Each CDR3 is given with its conserved first and last residue. A D gene is named only where the DNA matches it firmly. The size entry is marked missing in some rows and otherwise reads once, few, many or a size class.

cdr3_length d_call j_call clone_size v_call cdr3_aa
15 NA TRBJ1-1 NA TRBV6-5 CASSYAQGVGTEAFF
15 NA TRBJ2-7 NA TRBV5-1 CASSTSTGGRAEQYF
14 NA TRBJ2-4 NA TRBV2 CASKGQALGNIQYF
15 TRBD1 TRBJ1-6 NA TRBV9 CASSTTQGANSPLHF
14 TRBD1 TRBJ2-5 NA TRBV27 CASSLGQFRETQYF
15 NA TRBJ1-4 NA TRBV29-1 CSVEASIAANEKLFF
19 TRBD1 TRBJ1-6 NA TRBV3-1/TRBV3-2 CASSQGAGGGFSYNSPLHF
15 NA TRBJ1-4 NA TRBV28 CASSTLGGLLEKLFF
15 NA TRBJ2-7 NA TRBV5-1 CASSPLGRSNYEQYF
13 NA TRBJ1-3 NA TRBV6-5 CASIHPSGNTIYF
14 TRBD1 TRBJ1-4 few TRBV10-3 CAISAQGTNEKLFF
14 NA TRBJ1-1 NA TRBV15 CATSRDPGISEAFF
14 TRBD1 TRBJ1-1 NA TRBV27 CASSLGRGLTEAFF
15 NA TRBJ1-4 NA TRBV19 CASSETGSTNEKLFF
14 NA TRBJ1-6 NA TRBV28 CASSLGAGGSPLHF
14 TRBD1 TRBJ1-5 NA TRBV27 CASRPTGDNQPQHF
16 NA TRBJ1-1 NA TRBV4-3 CASSPVGGLMNTEAFF
13 NA TRBJ1-5 once TRBV5-1 CASSSGTGQPQHF
16 NA TRBJ1-1 NA TRBV5-5 CASSLEAGGANTEAFF
15 TRBD1 TRBJ1-6 once TRBV6-5 CASQVRGQKNSPLHF
13 NA TRBJ1-1 few TRBV10-3 CAIRVGEVTEAFF
15 TRBD1 TRBJ2-1 NA TRBV13 CASSFMDRGSNEQFF
13 NA TRBJ1-2 once TRBV5-6 CASSVAGLGGYTF
17 TRBD2 TRBJ2-3 NA TRBV9 CASSVAFSGGSTDTQYF
14 NA TRBJ1-4 once TRBV6-5 CASSYGIPNEKLFF
14 NA TRBJ1-6 NA TRBV7-8 CASSSGRGNSPLHF
14 TRBD1 TRBJ1-5 medium-sized TRBV2 CASSDDRVVQPQHF
13 NA TRBJ2-7 NA TRBV5-4 CASQAESSYEQYF
14 NA TRBJ1-5 NA TRBV28 CASSLWTSNQPQHF
15 TRBD2 TRBJ2-7 NA TRBV4-3 CASSQGLAASYEQYF
16 NA TRBJ2-2 NA TRBV11-3 CASSLRGATNTGELFF
15 NA TRBJ2-2 NA TRBV18 CASSRQAMNTGELFF
15 TRBD1 TRBJ1-2 NA TRBV9 CASSVASQGGYGYTF
12 NA TRBJ2-2 medium-sized TRBV6-5 CASGGRTGELFF
15 NA TRBJ2-3 NA TRBV24-1 CATGGPDTSTDTQYF
15 NA TRBJ1-4 NA TRBV6-2/TRBV6-3 CASSPEQEHNEKLFF
13 NA TRBJ1-1 few TRBV11-2 CASSRERNTEAFF
14 NA TRBJ2-7 NA TRBV5-1 CASSLSGGVGEQYF
15 NA TRBJ2-7 few TRBV3-1/TRBV3-2 CASSQDPGGHYEQYF
16 TRBD1 TRBJ1-5 NA TRBV7-9 CASSLIGTENNQPQHF
14 TRBD1 TRBJ1-1 many TRBV7-3 CASSGTGTGQQAFF
13 TRBD1 TRBJ2-6 few TRBV5-1 CASSSGQTNVLTF
11 NA TRBJ2-1 NA TRBV5-4 CASRVGDEQFF
14 NA TRBJ1-5 once TRBV6-5 CASSNRDSNQPQHF